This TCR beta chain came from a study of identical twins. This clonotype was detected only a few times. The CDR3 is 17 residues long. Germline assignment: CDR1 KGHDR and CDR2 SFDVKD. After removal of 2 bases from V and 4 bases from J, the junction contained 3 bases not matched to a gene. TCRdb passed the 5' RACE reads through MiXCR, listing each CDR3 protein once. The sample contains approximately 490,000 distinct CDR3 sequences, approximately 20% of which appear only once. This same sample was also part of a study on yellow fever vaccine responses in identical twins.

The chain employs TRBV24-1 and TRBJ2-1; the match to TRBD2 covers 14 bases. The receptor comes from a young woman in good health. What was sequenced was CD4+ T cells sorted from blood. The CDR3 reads CATSDYRLAGGYNEQFF. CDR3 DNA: TGTGCCACCAGTGATTATCGACTAGCGGGGGGGTACAATGAGCAGTTCTTC.